This T cell receptor beta chain comes out of a study of CD4 T cells in relation to SARS-CoV-2 and coronaviruses. On the study more broadly: ViraFEST: approximately 10-day antigen culture of PBMCs, then TCR beta CDR3 sequencing. Overall study results and limits: The cross-reactivity analysis covered only spike protein, not other viral proteins.

The unexposed donors gave CD4+ T cells in about 2011-2018, prior to COVID-19. After less than 11 days of culture, CD4+ T cells were isolated. Unexposed-donor CD4+ T cells were probed with SARS-CoV-2 S/N and four cold-coronavirus spikes, cells permitting. Clones were read by immunoSEQ multiplex PCR, and TCRdb kept only the in-frame ones, dropping some. Of approximately 30,000 clones in the sample, about 80% were seen once. As regards this clone: Its specificity is unknown.

Between the trimmed V and J ends, which lost 2 bases and 6 bases, there was a span of 11 bases. There are 14 residues in the CDR3. The germline CDR1 and CDR2 sequences are SGHNT and YYREEE (reference sequence). The chain employs TRBV5-4 and TRBJ1-4; D possibly corresponds to TRBD1 (5 bases). The sequencing input was CD4+ T cells from PBMCs, cultured in vitro. This TCR derives from a human donor in good health. The CDR3 sequence: CASSLGIRDEKLFF. The CDR3 nucleotides read TGTGCCAGCAGCTTAGGAATCAGGGATGAAAAACTGTTTTTT.